These T cell receptor beta chains were read from a single sample in a study of spatial heterogeneity in lung cancer. TCRdb processed the 5' RACE reads anew with MiXCR; each CDR3 protein has one entry. The repertoire consists of around 110,000 distinct CDR3 sequences, with more than 9% occurring once and the leading ten covering 16%. The specimen was PBMCs, collected at follow-up. The receptors shown here come from a male donor with early-stage non-small cell lung cancer. CDR3s include the opening cysteine and the closing phenylalanine or tryptophan. A D gene is named only where the DNA matches it firmly. Size values are once, few and many counts, or a class for expanded clones, and some rows have none.

j_call,v_call,clone_size,d_call,cdr3_aa,cdr3_nt
TRBJ2-3,TRBV6-2/TRBV6-3,many,NA,CASRATTDTQYF,TGTGCCAGTCGGGCCACCACAGATACGCAGTATTTT
TRBJ1-2,TRBV7-9,NA,NA,CASSPDPQGSGYTF,TGTGCCAGCAGCCCAGACCCACAGGGCTCTGGCTACACCTTC
TRBJ1-2,TRBV6-2/TRBV6-3,NA,NA,CASSSEFWSGYTF,TGTGCCAGCAGTTCGGAGTTTTGGAGTGGCTACACCTTC
TRBJ2-1,TRBV4-2,many,NA,CASSQSLGYNEQFF,TGTGCCAGCAGCCAAAGTCTGGGATACAATGAGCAGTTCTTC
TRBJ2-5,TRBV20-1,few,NA,CSARDSQLGTQYF,TGCAGTGCTAGAGATTCGCAGTTGGGGACCCAGTACTTC
TRBJ2-5,TRBV7-8,NA,NA,CASSSKGPRETQYF,TGTGCCAGCAGCTCCAAGGGACCGCGGGAGACCCAGTACTTC
TRBJ2-3,TRBV5-1,many,NA,CASSFHSPSVDTQYF,TGCGCCAGCAGCTTCCATTCCCCCTCTGTGGATACGCAGTATTTT
TRBJ1-1,TRBV7-8,many,TRBD1,CASSLTGGTEAFF,TGTGCCAGCAGCTTGACAGGGGGCACTGAAGCTTTCTTT
TRBJ1-1,TRBV18,few,NA,CASSLMTGGTEAFF,TGTGCCAGCTCACTTATGACCGGGGGGACTGAAGCTTTCTTT
TRBJ1-2,TRBV5-4,NA,NA,CASSRWTGGYGYTF,TGTGCCAGCAGCCGTTGGACGGGAGGGTATGGCTACACCTTC
TRBJ1-4,TRBV10-3,NA,NA,CAISGQSNEKLFF,TGTGCCATCAGTGGTCAGAGTAATGAAAAACTGTTTTTT
TRBJ1-2,TRBV5-1,many,TRBD1,CASSLRQGPSGYTF,TGCGCCAGCAGCCTAAGACAGGGGCCCTCTGGCTACACCTTC
TRBJ2-1,TRBV4-1,many,TRBD1,CASSQGEFRGQGNDEQFF,TGCGCCAGCAGCCAAGGAGAGTTCAGAGGACAGGGGAACGATGAGCAGTTCTTC
TRBJ1-1,TRBV7-2,many,NA,CASSLGEPTEAFF,TGTGCCAGCAGTTTGGGGGAACCCACTGAAGCTTTCTTT
TRBJ1-2,TRBV29-1,many,NA,CSVQDGLYGYTF,TGCAGCGTTCAGGACGGACTCTATGGCTACACCTTC
TRBJ2-1,TRBV20-1,NA,NA,CSATLVEVREEQFF,TGCAGTGCTACCCTCGTGGAAGTCCGGGAAGAGCAGTTCTTC
TRBJ2-1,TRBV5-1,many,NA,CASSYTNEQFF,TGCGCCAGCAGCTATACGAATGAGCAGTTCTTC
TRBJ1-1,TRBV28,few,NA,CAITRGNTNTEAFF,TGTGCCATCACGCGGGGGAATACGAACACTGAAGCTTTCTTT
TRBJ2-6,TRBV7-2,many,NA,CASSLEDRGTNVLTF,TGTGCCAGCAGCTTAGAAGATCGGGGGACCAACGTCCTGACTTTC
TRBJ1-1,TRBV28,NA,NA,CASSLQNTEAFF,TGTGCCAGCAGTTTACAGAACACTGAAGCTTTCTTT
TRBJ1-5,TRBV6-2/TRBV6-3,few,TRBD1,CASSTYRDRDLGNQPQHF,TGTGCCAGCAGTACATACCGGGACAGGGACCTGGGCAATCAGCCCCAGCATTTT
TRBJ1-4,TRBV7-2,few,NA,CASSYTGPREKLFF,TGTGCCAGCAGTTATACAGGTCCCCGTGAAAAACTGTTTTTT
TRBJ1-5,TRBV7-2,NA,TRBD1,CASSLGQGRNQPQHF,TGTGCCAGCAGCTTAGGACAGGGGCGCAATCAGCCCCAGCATTTT
TRBJ2-4,TRBV28,few,TRBD1,CARGGQGKNIQYF,TGTGCCAGGGGGGGACAGGGAAAAAACATTCAGTACTTC
TRBJ1-4,TRBV20-1,few,NA,CSARDRSGAANEKLFF,TGCAGTGCTAGAGATCGCTCGGGGGCAGCTAATGAAAAACTGTTTTTT
TRBJ2-7,TRBV15,few,NA,CATSRGDTEEQYF,TGTGCCACCAGCAGAGGGGACACGGAAGAGCAGTACTTC
TRBJ2-5,TRBV7-4,NA,NA,CASIKSGPSKDQYF,TGTGCCAGCATCAAGTCGGGCCCATCAAAGGACCAGTACTTC
TRBJ1-3,TRBV6-5,few,NA,CASSYSGGGNTIYF,TGTGCCAGCAGTTACTCGGGGGGTGGAAACACCATATATTTT
TRBJ2-2,TRBV9,many,NA,CASSLMGGLATGELFF,TGTGCCAGCAGCCTAATGGGGGGTTTGGCCACCGGGGAGCTGTTTTTT